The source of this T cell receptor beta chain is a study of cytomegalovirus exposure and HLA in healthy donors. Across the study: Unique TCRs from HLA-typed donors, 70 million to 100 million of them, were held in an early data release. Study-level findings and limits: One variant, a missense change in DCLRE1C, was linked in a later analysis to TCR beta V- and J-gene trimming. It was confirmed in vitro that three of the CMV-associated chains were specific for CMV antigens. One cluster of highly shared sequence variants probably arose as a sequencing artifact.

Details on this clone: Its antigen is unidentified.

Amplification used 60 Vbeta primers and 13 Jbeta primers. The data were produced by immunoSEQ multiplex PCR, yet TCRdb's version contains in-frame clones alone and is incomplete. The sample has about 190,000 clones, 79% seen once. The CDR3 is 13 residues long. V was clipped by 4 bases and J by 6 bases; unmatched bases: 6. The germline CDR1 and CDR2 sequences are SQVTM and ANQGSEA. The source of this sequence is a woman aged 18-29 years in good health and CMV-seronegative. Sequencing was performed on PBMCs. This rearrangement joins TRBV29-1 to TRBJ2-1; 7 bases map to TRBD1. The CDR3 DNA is TGCAGCGTTGGACAGGGAGTGCCCAATGAGCAGTTCTTC. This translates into CSVGQGVPNEQFF.